This TCR beta chain was recorded in a study of blood T cells in healthy people across ages. Overall study findings and caveats: Higher diversity, along with more naive CD4+ cells, distinguished long-lived donors from aged donors. Shifts in expanded clonotypes may have been confounded by donor CMV status, which was unknown.

The CDR3 covers 16 residues. Germline V CDR1 and CDR2: WNHNN, SYGVQD (reference sequence). The V end lost 4 bases, the J end lost 1 base, and 13 bases lay between the germline ends. Next came a second PCR, run for 7 to 11 cycles, which used a sample-barcoded 5' primer along with a J-beta primer mix. MiXCR was run by TCRdb on the 5' RACE reads, yielding one entry per CDR3 protein. The sample lists under 2 million distinct CDR3 sequences, roughly 32% seen once, with around 11% in the top ten. About this clonotype: The antigen is not known.

This TCR was recovered from a woman aged 25-40 years in good health. The sequenced material came from blood. The chain uses TRBV10-1 and TRBJ2-2, with D perhaps TRBD1 or TRBD2 (5 bases each). The CDR3 sequence: CASSGAGTVNTGELFF. The DNA of the CDR3 is TGCGCCAGCAGTGGGGCCGGGACGGTGAACACCGGGGAGCTGTTTTTT.